The 7 T cell receptor beta chains given below trace back to one sample, sequenced in a study of T cells in Graves' hyperthyroidism and ophthalmopathy. What was amplified from RNA transcripts were TCR beta CDR3 regions. Using the HTBI primer set, a first-round RT-PCR was run on the TCR CDR3. TCRdb analysed the multiplex PCR reads with MiXCR anew, one entry per CDR3 protein. The sample includes about 290,000 distinct CDR3 sequences, approximately 17% of them seen just once. Sequenced material: blood. The receptors shown here come from a man younger than 40 with Graves' hyperthyroidism.

This clonotype was counted many times. This chain links TRBV28 with TRBJ2-7; TRBD1 agrees at 9 bases. This CDR3 region has 15 residues. The germline gives CDR1 MDHEN, CDR2 SYDVKM. The ends lost 6 bases at V and 2 bases at J; junction bases unmatched: 8. The CDR3 is CASRLPGTGTYEQYF. In DNA, the CDR3 is TGTGCCAGCAGGTTACCCGGGACAGGGACCTACGAGCAGTACTTC. Using reference TRBV28 and TRBJ2-7 for the parts outside the CDR3, the full variable domain is DVKVTQSSRYLVKRTGEKVFLECVQDMDHENMFWYRQDPGLGLRLIYFSYDVKMKEKGDIPEGYSVSREKKERFSLILESASTNQTSMYLCASRLPGTGTYEQYFGPGTRLTVT.

The table lists this clonotype with a few counts. The chain has TRBV5-6 and TRBJ2-2; 15 bases line up with TRBD2. The junction had 2 bases not matched to a gene; V was cut back by 4 bases and J by 4 bases. Germline CDR1 is SGHDT and CDR2 is YYEEEE. The CDR3 is 16 residues long. The chain's CDR3 is CASSEGLAGGTGELFF. CDR3 nucleotides: TGTGCCAGCAGCGAGGGACTAGCGGGAGGCACCGGGGAGCTGTTTTTT.

The chain uses TRBV2 and TRBJ1-3; D gene ambiguous. V shed 2 bases and J shed 0 bases, with 11 bases lying between them. Looked up from germline, CDR1 is SNHLY and CDR2 is FYNNEI. This CDR3 is 16 amino acids long. The CDR3: CASSEFQAVSGNTIYF. The DNA of the CDR3 is TGTGCCAGCAGTGAATTTCAAGCCGTCTCTGGAAACACCATATATTTT.

This chain joins TRBV25-1 and TRBJ2-1; 12 nucleotides line up with TRBD2. The CDR3 is 13 amino acids. CDR1 is MGHDK, CDR2 SYGVNS, per germline. V lost 8 bases, J lost 10 bases, and 6 bases stayed unmatched. The DNA of the CDR3 is TGTGCCAGCTCTTGGACTAGCGGGAAGGAGCAGTTCTTC. Translated, it gives CASSWTSGKEQFF.

As to this clonotype: The conserved closing phenylalanine or tryptophan is absent in this CDR3, likely reflecting a read error. V usage is TRBV29-1 and J usage is TRBJ2-1; TRBD2 is a possible D gene (6 bases). This CDR3 region has 12 residues. The germline V gene has CDR1 SQVTM and CDR2 ANQGSEA. V was trimmed by 3 bases and J by 8 bases, leaving 11 bases between them. The DNA of the CDR3 is TGCAGCGTTGAGGGACTTGGGGATGAGCAGTTCTTA. It specifies CSVEGLGDEQFL.

This clonotype was found many times. V gene TRBV29-1 combines with J gene TRBJ1-1; TRBD1 is a possible D gene (5 bases). Trimming pared 5 bases from V and 6 bases from J, leaving 13 bases between. This CDR3 comprises 12 residues. Per the germline V gene, CDR1 is SQVTM and CDR2 is ANQGSEA. The CDR3 protein is CSVQRQTAEAFF. The CDR3 DNA follows: TGCAGCGTTCAAAGACAGACGGCTGAAGCTTTCTTT.

The CDR3 here is CASSAASGRPNEQFF. In nucleotides, the CDR3 is TGTGCCAGCAGTGCCGCTAGCGGGAGGCCCAATGAGCAGTTCTTC. The rearrangement joins TRBV27 to TRBJ2-1; TRBD2 matches at 11 bases. After removal of 5 bases from V and 6 bases from J, the junction contained 6 bases not matched to a gene. The CDR3 covers 15 residues. Germline loops: CDR1 MNHEY, CDR2 SMNVEV (reference sequence).